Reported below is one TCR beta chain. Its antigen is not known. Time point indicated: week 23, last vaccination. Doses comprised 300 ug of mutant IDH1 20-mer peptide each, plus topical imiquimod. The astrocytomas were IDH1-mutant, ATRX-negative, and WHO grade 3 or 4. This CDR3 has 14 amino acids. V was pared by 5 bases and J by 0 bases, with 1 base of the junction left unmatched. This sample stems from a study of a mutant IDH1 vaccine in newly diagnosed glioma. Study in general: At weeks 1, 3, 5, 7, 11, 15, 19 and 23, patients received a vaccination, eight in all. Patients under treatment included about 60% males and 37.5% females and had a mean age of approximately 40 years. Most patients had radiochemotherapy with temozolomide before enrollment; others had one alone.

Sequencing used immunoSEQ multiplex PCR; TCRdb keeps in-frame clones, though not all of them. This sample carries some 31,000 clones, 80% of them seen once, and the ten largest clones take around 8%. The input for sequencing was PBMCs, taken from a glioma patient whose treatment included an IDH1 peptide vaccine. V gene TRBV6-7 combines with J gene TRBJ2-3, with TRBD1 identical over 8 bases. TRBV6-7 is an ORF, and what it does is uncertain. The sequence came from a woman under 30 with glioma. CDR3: CASSHRGSTDTQYF. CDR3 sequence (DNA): TGTGCCAGCAGTCACAGGGGGAGCACAGATACGCAGTATTTT.